This T cell receptor (beta chain) derives from a study of T cells in Graves' hyperthyroidism and ophthalmopathy. In the study overall: Any treatment followed the collection of peripheral blood at initial diagnosis.

Patients were excluded for uncontrolled infection, other autoimmune disease, pregnancy or lactation. The blood specimen was taken at initial hyperthyroidism diagnosis, before any ophthalmopathy symptoms. Whole-study results and caveats: Blood held most thyroid clonotypes expanded above 0.001 frequency.

Concerning this clonotype itself: Antigen: not known.

RNA transcripts yielded amplified TCR beta CDR3 regions. The HTBI primer set was used in a first-round RT-PCR of the TCR CDR3. TCRdb recomputed calls from the multiplex PCR reads with MiXCR, one row per CDR3 protein. The sample lists hundreds of thousands of distinct CDR3 sequences, approximately 15% seen once, with roughly 6.2% in the top ten. V lost 6 bases to trimming and J lost 4 bases; unmatched junction nucleotides: 4. The CDR3 length is 13 residues. Germline V lookup: CDR1 MNHEY, CDR2 SVGEGT. The sequencing input was blood. This sequence joins TRBV6-2 or TRBV6-3 and TRBJ2-3; TRBD1 matches 7 bases. This sequence was found in a woman in her 30s with Graves' hyperthyroidism that later progressed to Graves' ophthalmopathy. CDR3 amino acids: CASSDRAADTQYF. In nucleotides, the CDR3 is TGTGCCAGCAGCGACAGGGCGGCAGATACGCAGTATTTT.